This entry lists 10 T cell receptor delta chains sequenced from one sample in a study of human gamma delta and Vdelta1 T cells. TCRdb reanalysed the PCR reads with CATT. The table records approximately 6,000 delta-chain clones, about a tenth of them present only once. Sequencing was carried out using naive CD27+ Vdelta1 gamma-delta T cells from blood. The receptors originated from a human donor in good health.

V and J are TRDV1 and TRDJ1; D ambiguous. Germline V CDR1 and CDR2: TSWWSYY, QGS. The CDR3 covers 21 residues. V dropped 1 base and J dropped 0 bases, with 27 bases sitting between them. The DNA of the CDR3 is TGTGCTCTTGGGGAACCTCTCTTCGTGGTTCCACCGCCCTCGTACACCGATAAACTCATCTTT. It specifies CALGEPLFVVPPPSYTDKLIF.

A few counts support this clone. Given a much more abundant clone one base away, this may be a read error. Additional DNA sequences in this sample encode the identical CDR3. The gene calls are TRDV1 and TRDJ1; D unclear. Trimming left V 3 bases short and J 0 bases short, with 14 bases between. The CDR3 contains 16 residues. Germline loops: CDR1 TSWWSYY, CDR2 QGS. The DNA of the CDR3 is TGTGCTCTTGGGGAGCGGACGCTGCTCTACACCGATAAACTCATCTTT. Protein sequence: CALGERTLLYTDKLIF.

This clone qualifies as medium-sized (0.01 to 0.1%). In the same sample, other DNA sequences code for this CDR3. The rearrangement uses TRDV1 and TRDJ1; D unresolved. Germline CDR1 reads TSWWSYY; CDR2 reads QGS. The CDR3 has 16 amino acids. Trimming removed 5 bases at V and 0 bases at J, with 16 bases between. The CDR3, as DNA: TGTGCTCTTGGGCCCCTGGTCCGGAAGTACACCGATAAACTCATCTTT. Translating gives CALGPLVRKYTDKLIF.

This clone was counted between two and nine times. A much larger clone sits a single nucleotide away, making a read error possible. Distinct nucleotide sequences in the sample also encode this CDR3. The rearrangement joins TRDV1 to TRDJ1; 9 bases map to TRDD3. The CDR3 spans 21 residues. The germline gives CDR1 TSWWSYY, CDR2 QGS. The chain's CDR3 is CALGELSWRLGEYRGKDKLIF. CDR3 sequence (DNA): TGTGCTCTGGGGGAACTATCGTGGCGACTGGGGGAGTACAGGGGTAAGGATAAACTCATCTTT.

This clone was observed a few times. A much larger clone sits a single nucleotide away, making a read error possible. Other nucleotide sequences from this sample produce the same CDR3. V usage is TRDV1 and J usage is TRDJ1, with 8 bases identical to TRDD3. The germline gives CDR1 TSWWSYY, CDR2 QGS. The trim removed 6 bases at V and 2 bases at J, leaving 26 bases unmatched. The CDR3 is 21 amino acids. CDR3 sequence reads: CALGLVRLLGGRSRPTDKLIF. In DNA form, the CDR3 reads TGTGCTCTTGGACTAGTTAGGTTACTGGGGGGACGATCCCGTCCGACCGATAAACTCATCTTT.

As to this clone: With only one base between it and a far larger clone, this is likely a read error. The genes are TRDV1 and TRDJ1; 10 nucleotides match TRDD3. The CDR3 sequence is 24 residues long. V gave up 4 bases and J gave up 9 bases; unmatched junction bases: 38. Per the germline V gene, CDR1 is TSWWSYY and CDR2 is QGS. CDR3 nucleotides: TGTGCTCTTGGGGCCACCGGCCTTCCGAAAGTCTCGTACTGGGGGATCGGACAATTTGTTGAACTCATCTTT. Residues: CALGATGLPKVSYWGIGQFVELIF.

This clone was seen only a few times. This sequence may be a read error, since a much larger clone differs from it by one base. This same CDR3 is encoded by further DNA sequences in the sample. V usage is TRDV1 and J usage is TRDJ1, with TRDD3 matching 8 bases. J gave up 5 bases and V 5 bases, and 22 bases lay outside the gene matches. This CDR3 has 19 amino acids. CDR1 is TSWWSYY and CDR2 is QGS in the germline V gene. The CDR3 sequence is CALGKRGKGPTGGSDKLIF. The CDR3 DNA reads TGTGCTCTTGGGAAAAGGGGTAAAGGGCCTACTGGGGGGTCGGATAAACTCATCTTT.

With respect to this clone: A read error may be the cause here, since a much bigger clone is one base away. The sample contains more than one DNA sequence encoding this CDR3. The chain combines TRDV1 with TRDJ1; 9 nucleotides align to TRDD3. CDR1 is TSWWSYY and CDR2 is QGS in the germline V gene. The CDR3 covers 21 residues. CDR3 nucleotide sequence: TGTGCTCTTGGGTCCCCCCCCCGTACTGGGGGACCCGGCACGTACACCGATAAGCTCATCTTT. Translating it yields CALGSPPRTGGPGTYTDKLIF.

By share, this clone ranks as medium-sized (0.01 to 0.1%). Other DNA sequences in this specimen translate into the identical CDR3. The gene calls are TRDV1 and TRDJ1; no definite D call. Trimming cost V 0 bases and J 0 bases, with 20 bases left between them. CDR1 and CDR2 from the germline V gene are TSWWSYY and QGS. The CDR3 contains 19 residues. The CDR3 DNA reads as TGTGCTCTTGGGGAACTGCGCGGGCGCCTAGACTTATACACCGATAAACTCATCTTT. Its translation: CALGELRGRLDLYTDKLIF.

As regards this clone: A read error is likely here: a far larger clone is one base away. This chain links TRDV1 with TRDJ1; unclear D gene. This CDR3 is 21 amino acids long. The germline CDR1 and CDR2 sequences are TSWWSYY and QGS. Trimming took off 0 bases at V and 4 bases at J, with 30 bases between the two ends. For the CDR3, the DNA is TGTGCTCTTGGGGAACTTCGAGTGACTACCAGCCTGCCCCGTGGACTCGATAAACTCATCTTT. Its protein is CALGELRVTTSLPRGLDKLIF.